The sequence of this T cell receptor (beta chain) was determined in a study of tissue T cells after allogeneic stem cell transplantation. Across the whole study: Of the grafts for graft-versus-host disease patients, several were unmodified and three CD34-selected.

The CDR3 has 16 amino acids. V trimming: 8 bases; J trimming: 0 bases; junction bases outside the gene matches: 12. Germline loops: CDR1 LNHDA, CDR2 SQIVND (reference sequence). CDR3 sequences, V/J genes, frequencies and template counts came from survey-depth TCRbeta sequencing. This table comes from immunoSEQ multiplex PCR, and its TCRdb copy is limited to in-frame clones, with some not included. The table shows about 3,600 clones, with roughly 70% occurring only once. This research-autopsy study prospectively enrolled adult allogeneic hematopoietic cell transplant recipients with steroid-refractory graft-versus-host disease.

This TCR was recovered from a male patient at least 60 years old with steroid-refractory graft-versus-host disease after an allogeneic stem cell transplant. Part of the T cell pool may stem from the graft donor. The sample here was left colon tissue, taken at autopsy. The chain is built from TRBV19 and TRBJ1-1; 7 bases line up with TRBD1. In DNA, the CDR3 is TGTGCCAGTCGGGAGCAGGGGGACGGCATGAACACTGAAGCTTTCTTT. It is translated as CASREQGDGMNTEAFF. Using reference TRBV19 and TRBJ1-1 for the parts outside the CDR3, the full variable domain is DGGITQSPKYLFRKEGQNVTLSCEQNLNHDAMYWYRQDPGQGLRLIYYSQIVNDFQKGDIAEGYSVSREKKESFPLTVTSAQKNPTAFYLCASREQGDGMNTEAFFGQGTRLTVV.